This is a list of T cell receptor beta chains from one sample in a study of cytomegalovirus exposure and HLA in healthy donors. TCRdb keeps only in-frame clones here, not all; method: immunoSEQ multiplex PCR. The data contain fewer than 250,000 clones, 82% of them singletons. Input material: PBMCs. The receptors originated from a man aged 40-50 years in good health and CMV-seropositive. Both conserved end residues are part of each CDR3. The D gene is left open where the match is weak. A row's size may be missing; if present it is once, few, many or a size class.

.,TRBV6-5,TRBJ1-1,.,CASSYGTGWTEAFF,TGTGCCAGCAGTTACGGAACAGGGTGGACTGAAGCTTTCTTT
few,TRBV7-9,TRBJ2-3,TRBD1,CASSGQVLGTDTQYF,TGTGCCAGCAGTGGACAGGTTCTTGGCACAGATACGCAGTATTTT
.,TRBV5-4,TRBJ2-7,TRBD1,CASSLEGTDYEQYF,TGTGCCAGCAGCTTAGAAGGGACAGACTACGAGCAGTACTTC
.,TRBV2,TRBJ1-5,TRBD1,CASSPTGGHQPQHF,TGTGCCAGCAGTCCGACAGGGGGCCATCAGCCCCAGCATTTT
once,TRBV4-1,TRBJ2-2,.,CASSQAGTGELFF,TGCGCCAGCAGCCAGGCGGGGACCGGGGAGCTGTTTTTT
few,TRBV18,TRBJ1-5,TRBD1,CASSAGQGIQPQHF,TGTGCCAGCTCCGCGGGACAGGGAATTCAGCCCCAGCATTTT
.,TRBV2,TRBJ2-4,.,CASNASPDIQYF,TGTGCCAGCAACGCGTCGCCTGACATTCAGTACTTC
.,TRBV5-6,TRBJ2-7,.,CASSLALQGRTYEQYF,TGTGCCAGCAGCTTGGCCTTGCAGGGCCGTACCTACGAGCAGTACTTC
.,TRBV2,TRBJ1-1,TRBD1,CASSEQFGTGGDEAFF,TGTGCCAGCAGTGAACAGTTCGGGACAGGGGGCGATGAAGCTTTCTTT
once,TRBV5-6,TRBJ2-3,.,CASSGGTLTDTQYF,TGTGCCAGCAGTGGAGGGACGCTCACAGATACGCAGTATTTT
.,TRBV9,TRBJ2-1,TRBD2,CASSVGAGLANSYNEQFF,TGTGCCAGCAGCGTAGGAGCGGGACTAGCGAATTCCTACAATGAGCAGTTCTTC
.,TRBV2,TRBJ2-1,.,CAIGGANPNEQFF,TGTGCCATCGGTGGGGCTAACCCCAATGAGCAGTTCTTC
few,TRBV5-6,TRBJ1-1,.,CASSEYRVSTEAFF,TGTGCCAGCAGCGAATACAGGGTAAGCACTGAAGCTTTCTTT
.,TRBV27,TRBJ1-2,.,CASSLGGWDGYTF,TGTGCCAGCAGTTTGGGAGGCTGGGATGGCTACACCTTC
.,TRBV7-6,TRBJ2-5,TRBD1,CASSSQGGETQYF,TGTGCCAGCAGCTCACAGGGGGGCGAGACCCAGTACTTC
.,TRBV19,TRBJ1-1,.,CASSIVGQFSEAFF,TGTGCCAGTAGTATAGTCGGACAGTTTAGTGAAGCTTTCTTT
.,TRBV7-2,TRBJ2-1,TRBD2,CASSLGLAGRLFF,TGTGCCAGCAGCTTAGGTCTAGCGGGGCGGCTGTTCTTC
.,TRBV9,TRBJ1-1,.,CASSGGGEVTEAFF,TGTGCCAGCAGCGGAGGGGGGGAGGTGACTGAAGCTTTCTTT
.,TRBV30,TRBJ2-7,.,CACTPPQGPYEQYF,TGTGCCTGCACCCCCCCCCAGGGCCCCTACGAGCAGTACTTC
once,TRBV4-1,TRBJ1-6,.,CASSQAQTGNWESPLHF,TGCGCCAGCAGCCAGGCCCAAACAGGGAATTGGGAATCACCCCTCCACTTT
.,TRBV7-6,TRBJ1-3,.,CASSLSQPDSGNTIYF,TGTGCCAGCAGCTTGTCACAGCCGGACTCTGGAAACACCATATATTTT
.,TRBV27,TRBJ1-5,TRBD1,CASSLGQGERQPQHF,TGTGCCAGCAGTTTGGGACAGGGCGAGCGGCAGCCCCAGCATTTT
.,TRBV19,TRBJ2-6,.,CASSIPGSGANVLTF,TGTGCCAGTAGTATACCGGGTAGTGGGGCCAACGTCCTGACTTTC
few,TRBV7-9,TRBJ2-1,TRBD2,CASSLKLSGSYNEQFF,TGTGCCAGCAGCTTAAAGCTGAGCGGGAGCTACAATGAGCAGTTCTTC
.,TRBV2,TRBJ2-1,.,CASTPLGSSGWNEQFF,TGTGCCAGCACCCCCCTTGGGTCGTCGGGGTGGAATGAGCAGTTCTTC
.,TRBV5-4,TRBJ2-1,.,CASSLGPHSAYNEQFF,TGTGCCAGCAGCTTGGGACCTCACAGTGCCTACAATGAGCAGTTCTTC